This T cell receptor beta chain emerged from a study of identical twins. General study results and limits: Models underestimated TCR alpha sharing (out-of-frame) in monozygotic twins.

The sample holds one count of this clonotype. The antigen is not known. This CDR3 has 13 amino acids. Germline CDR1 and CDR2: SQVTM and ANQGSEA. V lost 8 bases to trimming and J lost 1 base; unmatched junction nucleotides: 6. Template switching created a universal primer site, and the cDNA included unique molecular identifiers. TCRdb used MiXCR to reprocess the 5' RACE reads, holding one entry per CDR3 protein. The sample contains under 800,000 distinct CDR3 sequences, approximately 21% of which appear only once. This sample was shared with a second study, whose subject was T cells expressing NK-cell markers. That study reports: The authors restricted sorting to alpha-beta TCR T cells with an anti-gamma-delta TCR antibody in several experiments.

The V gene is TRBV29-1, the J gene TRBJ1-1, with 8 positions matching TRBD1. The sequence came from a young woman in good health. Sequences were obtained from PBMCs. CDR3 in DNA: TGCAGCTTTCGACAGGGGACGAACACTGAAGCTTTCTTT. Its protein product is CSFRQGTNTEAFF.